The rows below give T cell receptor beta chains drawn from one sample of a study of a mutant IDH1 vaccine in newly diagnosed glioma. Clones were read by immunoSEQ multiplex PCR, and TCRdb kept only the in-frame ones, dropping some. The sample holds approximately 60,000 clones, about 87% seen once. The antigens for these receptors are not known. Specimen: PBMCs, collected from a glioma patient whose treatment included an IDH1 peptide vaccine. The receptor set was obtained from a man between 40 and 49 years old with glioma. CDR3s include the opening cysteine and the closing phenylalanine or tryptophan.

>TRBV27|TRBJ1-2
CASSLTTGGYGYTF
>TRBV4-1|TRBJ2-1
CASSRVRSSWDNEQFF
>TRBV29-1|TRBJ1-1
CSVSRGQGVFEAFF
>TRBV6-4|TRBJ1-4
CASSGPQSATNEKLFF
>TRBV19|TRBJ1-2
CASSISGLPYGYTF
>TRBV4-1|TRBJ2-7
CASSQPGQINYEQYF
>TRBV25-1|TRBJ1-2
CASSEYGPDRRSGYTF
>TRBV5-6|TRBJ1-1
CANSFGPTEAFF
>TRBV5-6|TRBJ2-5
CASSLLETQYF
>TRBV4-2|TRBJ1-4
CASREGRGGMSEKLFF
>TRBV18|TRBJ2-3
CASSPGLAATDTQYF
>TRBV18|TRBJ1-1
CASSPQTGSTEAFF
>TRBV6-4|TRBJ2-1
CASSETERVEQFF
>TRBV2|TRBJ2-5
CATLLGVGTQYF